This TCR beta chain was recorded in a study of OX40 agonist ivuxolimab in advanced cancers. Concerning the study at large: Ivuxolimab, which targeted the costimulatory receptor OX40 (CD134), was an agonistic, fully human IgG2 monoclonal antibody. Intravenous ivuxolimab was administered to patients every 2 weeks at six dose levels: 0.01, 0.1, 0.3, 1.5, 3 and 10 mg/kg. The paper covers the monotherapy dose-escalation part of the phase I ivuxolimab trial, which included N = 52 patients. Among the roughly 52 dose-escalation patients, around 19 had hepatocellular carcinoma, roughly 15 melanoma, 9 renal cell carcinoma and 9 head and neck cancer. In the dose-escalation cohort, approximately 82% of patients were male, and the mean age was around 65 years with a range of roughly 23 to 79. Three dose-escalation patients achieved partial responses, one with hepatocellular carcinoma and two with cutaneous melanoma. The point of sequencing TCRbeta in the periphery was to test whether ivuxolimab changed TCR sequence diversity and drove clonal T-cell expansion. Patients were allowed to have had prior anti-PD-1, anti-PD-L1 or anti-CTLA-4 therapy, and approximately 40% of the dose-escalation patients had previously received checkpoint inhibitors. Beyond this particular receptor, the publication reports: The antigen specificity of the clonally expanded peripheral T cells was not determined. Low levels of normalized T-cell clonal expansion were also seen in some nonresponding patients. At doses from 0.1 to 3.0 mg/kg, clonal expansion was seen in both CD4+ and CD8+ blood T cells between baseline and week 6. After ivuxolimab, CD8+ T cells had more expanded clones than CD4+ T cells on average. In partial responders in the 0.1-3.0 mg/kg groups, normalized peripheral clonal expansion was found to be among the lowest, especially among CD8+ T cells.

Per the germline V gene, LGHNA is the CDR1 and YNFKEQ is the CDR2. From the cysteine up to the phenylalanine, the CDR3 has a length of 16 residues. The entry retains the CDR3 DNA only, 48 bases that are in frame from base 1. Ends trimmed: V by 3 bases, J by 0 bases; bases unmatched to a gene: 4. With regard to this clone: Its antigen specificity is not known. It has no much larger one-base neighbor in the sample; base qualities were not kept.

Genomic DNA was extracted from sorted cells for sequencing of the TCRbeta CDR3 region. TCRbeta CDR3 regions were sequenced using the immunoSEQ Assay. Entries here come from immuneACCESS through TCRdb and include only in-frame sequences with V and J called. Some clones fail to appear in such tables; in the studies checked, an unresolved V gene covers under half of the shortfall, and the cause of the remainder is unknown. For this sample the table gives around 78,000 clones, of which approximately 84% were detected only once. The top ten hold about 4.6% of the sample. Patients with autoimmune disease history or receiving systemic immunosuppression were excluded from the trial. Peripheral blood for TCR sequencing was drawn from every dose cohort at baseline, at cycle 4 day 1 and at cycle 7 day 1. The samples were drawn from a first-in-human, open-label, multicenter phase I dose-escalation trial of ivuxolimab. Adults with locally advanced or metastatic head and neck squamous cell, hepatocellular, melanoma or renal cell carcinoma were enrolled in the trial. Before TCR sequencing, CD4+ T cells and CD8+ T cells were sorted from peripheral blood as separate populations.

The sample here was CD4+ or CD8+ T cells sorted from blood, taken in a trial of the OX40 agonist ivuxolimab. In this chain, TRBV4-2 is recombined with TRBJ1-3; TRBD1 lines up with 8 middle nucleotides. This TCR derives from an adult with an advanced solid tumor such as melanoma, head and neck, liver or kidney cancer. The nucleotide sequence is given as TGTGCCAGCAGCCAGGCGGGACAGGTCTCTGGAAACACCATATATTTT. Its translation is CASSQAGQVSGNTIYF.